The 8 T cell receptor beta chains listed next were all sequenced from one sample in a study of blood T cell repertoires in COVID-19. The assay was immunoSEQ multiplex PCR, and TCRdb's table has in-frame clones only and misses some. The repertoire consists of 90,000 to 150,000 clones, with about 84% occurring once and the leading ten covering 3% to 5%. Sequenced input: peripheral blood. These receptors all stem from a man between 60 and 75 years old with acute or convalescent COVID-19.

This clone was observed a single time. The V call is TRBV14, the J call TRBJ2-7; 7 positions match TRBD2. The CDR3 has 12 residues. CDR1 is SGHDN and CDR2 is FVKESK in the germline V gene. The V segment lost 1 base and the J segment 8 bases; nucleotides outside the gene matches: 2. CDR3 region: CASSQAGGKQYF. CDR3 DNA: TGTGCCAGCAGCCAAGCGGGAGGAAAGCAGTACTTC.

The chain recombines TRBV29-1 with TRBJ1-5, with 9 bases aligning to TRBD1. V shed 7 bases and J 6 bases; nucleotides not matched to a gene: 7. CDR1 is SQVTM, CDR2 ANQGSEA, per germline. This CDR3 is built from 13 residues. The DNA of the CDR3 is TGCAGCGCCACAGGGGGCGCGGGTCAGCCCCAGCATTTT. It is translated as CSATGGAGQPQHF.

The chain carries TRBV3-1 (or the pseudogene TRBV3-2) and TRBJ2-1; unclear D gene. Between the trimmed V and J ends, which lost 1 base and 12 bases, there was a span of 13 bases. Germline-derived CDR1 and CDR2 are LGHDT and YNNKEL (reference sequence). This CDR3 spans 13 amino acids. The CDR3 DNA sequence: TGTGCCAGCAGCCAAGCGTTAGTGAGTGGGCAGTTCTTC. It codes for CASSQALVSGQFF.

V is TRBV21-1 and J is TRBJ2-5; the table's D call of TRBD2 was not tested on the DNA. TRBV21-1 is classified as a pseudogene. The CDR3 sequence is 15 residues long. CDR3 loop: CASSPLAVNGETQYF. The CDR3 DNA reads as TGTGCCAGCAGCCCCCTGGCAGTCAACGGGGAGACCCAGTACTTC.

This chain uses TRBV6-2 or TRBV6-3 with TRBJ2-1; TRBD1 agrees at 9 bases. This CDR3 is 15 amino acids long. Germline values: CDR1 MNHEY, CDR2 SVGEGT. Losses at the gene ends were 2 bases for V and 6 bases for J; bases not matched to a gene: 5. CDR3 sequence: CASSYVGQGFNEQFF. CDR3 DNA sequence: TGTGCCAGCAGTTACGTGGGACAGGGATTCAATGAGCAGTTCTTC.

This clone was counted once. Written as DNA, the CDR3 is TGTGCCAGCAGCTACCGGGACATCTACGAGCAGTACTTC. It codes for CASSYRDIYEQYF. The chain recombines TRBV7-9 with TRBJ2-7; TRBD1 is a possible D gene (6 bases). Per the germline V gene, CDR1 is SEHNR and CDR2 is FQNEAQ (reference sequence). Trimming cost V 4 bases and J 3 bases, with 10 bases left between them. The CDR3 consists of 13 residues.

The chain combines TRBV4-1 with TRBJ2-5, with D unresolved. Trimming cost V 1 base and J 2 bases, with 8 bases left between them. The CDR3 is 14 amino acids. Germline CDR1 MGHRA, CDR2 YSYEKL. The chain's CDR3 is CASSQVAFQETQYF. The CDR3 DNA reads as TGCGCCAGCAGCCAAGTGGCTTTTCAAGAGACCCAGTACTTC.

The chain is built from TRBV14 and TRBJ1-1; maybe TRBD1 (6 bases). The V gene's germline CDR1 is SGHDN and CDR2 FVKESK. The CDR3 runs 15 residues. V was shortened by 1 base and J by 1 base, with 10 bases between the two germline ends. The CDR3 here is CASSQGTGPNTEAFF. The CDR3 coding sequence is TGTGCCAGCAGCCAAGGTACAGGGCCGAACACTGAAGCTTTCTTT. Based on the CDR3 plus reference TRBV14 and TRBJ1-1, the full variable domain is EAGVTQFPSHSVIEKGQTVTLRCDPISGHDNLYWYRRVMGKEIKFLLHFVKESKQDESGMPNNRFLAERTGGTYSTLKVQPAELEDSGVYFCASSQGTGPNTEAFFGQGTRLTVV.